This TCR beta chain derives from a study of cytomegalovirus exposure and HLA in healthy donors. Remarks on this clone: Its antigen remains unknown.

PCR amplification relied on 60 Vbeta primers (plus 13 Jbeta primers). TCRdb's copy holds only in-frame clones and misses some; the assay was immunoSEQ multiplex PCR. The sample lists 150,000 to 250,000 clones; about four fifths were seen once. Overall study findings and caveats: At a 0.05 false discovery rate, a later analysis found around 15,000 TCR beta sequences to be associated with HLA alleles. Differences between HLA loci emerged in a later analysis of TCR association rates, with DRB1 most and HLA-C fewest. A later analysis found common viral pathogens apparently linked to several of the most significant clusters. Analyses of presence/absence relied on an assumption of roughly uniform sequencing depth across donors.

V was clipped by 4 bases and J by 11 bases, with 18 bases between them. The V gene's germline CDR1 is SGHTA and CDR2 FQGNSA. The CDR3 sequence is 14 residues long. This TCR derives from a boy aged 2 to 10 in good health and CMV-seronegative. Specimen: PBMCs. The J gene is TRBJ2-4, the V gene TRBV7-2, with D tentatively TRBD2 (8 bases). The CDR3 coding sequence is TGTGCCAGCAGCTCGGGAGGGGGCGGGTCAGTTCAGTACTTC. This gives the protein CASSSGGGGSVQYF.